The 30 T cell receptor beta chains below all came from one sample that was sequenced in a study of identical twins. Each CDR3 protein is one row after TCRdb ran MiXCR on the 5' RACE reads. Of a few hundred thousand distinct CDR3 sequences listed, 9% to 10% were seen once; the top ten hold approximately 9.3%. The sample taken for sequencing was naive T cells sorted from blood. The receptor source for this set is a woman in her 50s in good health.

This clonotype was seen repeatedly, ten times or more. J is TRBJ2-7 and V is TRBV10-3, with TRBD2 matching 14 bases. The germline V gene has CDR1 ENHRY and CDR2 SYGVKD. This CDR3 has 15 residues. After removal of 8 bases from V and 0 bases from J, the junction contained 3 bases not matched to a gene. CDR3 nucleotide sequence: TGTGCCATCGGTGGGACTAGCGGGAGCTCCTACGAGCAGTACTTC. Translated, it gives CAIGGTSGSSYEQYF.

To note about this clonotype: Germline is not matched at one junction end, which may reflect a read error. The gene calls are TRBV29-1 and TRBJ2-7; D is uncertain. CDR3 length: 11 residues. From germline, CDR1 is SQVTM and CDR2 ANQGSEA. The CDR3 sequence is CVAQLNYEQYF. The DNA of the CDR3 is TGTGTGGCCCAATTAAACTACGAGCAGTACTTC.

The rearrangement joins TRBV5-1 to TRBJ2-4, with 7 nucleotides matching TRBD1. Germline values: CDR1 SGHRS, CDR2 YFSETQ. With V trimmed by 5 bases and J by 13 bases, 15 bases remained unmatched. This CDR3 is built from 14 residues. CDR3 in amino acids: CASRQAGTAVKQYF. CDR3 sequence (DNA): TGCGCCAGCAGGCAGGCCGGGACAGCGGTCAAACAGTACTTC.

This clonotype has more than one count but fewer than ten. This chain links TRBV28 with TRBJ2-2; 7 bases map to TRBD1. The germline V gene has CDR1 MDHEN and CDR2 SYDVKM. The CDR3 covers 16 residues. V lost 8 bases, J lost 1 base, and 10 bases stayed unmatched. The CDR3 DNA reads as TGTGCCAGCCAACCCGGGGACAGATTGAACACCGGGGAGCTGTTTTTT. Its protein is CASQPGDRLNTGELFF.

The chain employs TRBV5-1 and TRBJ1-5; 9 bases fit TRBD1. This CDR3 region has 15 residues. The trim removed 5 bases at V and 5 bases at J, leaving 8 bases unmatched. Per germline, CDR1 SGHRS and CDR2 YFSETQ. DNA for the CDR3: TGCGCCAGCAGGCCCGGGACAGGGTACGATCAGCCCCAGCATTTT. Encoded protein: CASRPGTGYDQPQHF.

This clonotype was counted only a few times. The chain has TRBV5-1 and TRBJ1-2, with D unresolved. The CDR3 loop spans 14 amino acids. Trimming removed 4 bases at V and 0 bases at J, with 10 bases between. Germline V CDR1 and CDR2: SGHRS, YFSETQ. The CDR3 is CASSEDGTNYGYTF. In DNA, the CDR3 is TGCGCCAGCAGCGAAGATGGTACTAACTATGGCTACACCTTC.

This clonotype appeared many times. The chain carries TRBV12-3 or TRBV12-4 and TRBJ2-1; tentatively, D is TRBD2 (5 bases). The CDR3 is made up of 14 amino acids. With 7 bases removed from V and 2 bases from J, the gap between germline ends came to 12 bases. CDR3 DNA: TGTGCCAGCAAGCCCTGGAGGACCTACAATGAGCAGTTCTTC. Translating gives CASKPWRTYNEQFF.

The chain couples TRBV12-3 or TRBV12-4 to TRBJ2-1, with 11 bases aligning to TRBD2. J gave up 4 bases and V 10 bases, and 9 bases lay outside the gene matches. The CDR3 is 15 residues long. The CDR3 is CATKTSGRLYNEQFF. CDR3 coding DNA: TGTGCCACAAAAACTAGCGGGAGACTTTACAATGAGCAGTTCTTC.

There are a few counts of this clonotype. DNA of the CDR3: TGTGCCATCAGTGGTCGAGTAGAGGGTAATGGGACCCAGTACTTC. Its translation: CAISGRVEGNGTQYF. This chain connects TRBV10-3 to TRBJ2-5, with D perhaps matching TRBD2 (5 bases). Germline CDR1 ENHRY, CDR2 SYGVKD. This CDR3 has 15 residues. The V gene lost 4 bases and the J gene lost 7 bases, with 19 bases spanning the gap.

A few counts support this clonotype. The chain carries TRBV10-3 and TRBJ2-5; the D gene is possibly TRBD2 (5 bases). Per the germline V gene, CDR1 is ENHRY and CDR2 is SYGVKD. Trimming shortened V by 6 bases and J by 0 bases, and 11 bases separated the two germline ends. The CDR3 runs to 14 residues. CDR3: CAIREGRYQETQYF. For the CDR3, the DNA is TGTGCCATCAGAGAGGGCCGGTACCAAGAGACCCAGTACTTC.

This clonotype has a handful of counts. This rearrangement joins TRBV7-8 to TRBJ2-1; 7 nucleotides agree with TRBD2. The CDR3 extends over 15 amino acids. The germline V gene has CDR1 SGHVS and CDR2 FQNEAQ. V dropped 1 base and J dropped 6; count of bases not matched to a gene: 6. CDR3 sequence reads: CASSLVREFSNEQFF. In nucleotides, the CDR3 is TGTGCCAGCAGCTTAGTGCGGGAGTTTAGCAATGAGCAGTTCTTC.

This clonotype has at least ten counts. As DNA, the CDR3 is TGTGCCAGCTCCCCCACCCTTACACAGGGGTGGAAAAAACTGTTTTTT. It translates to CASSPTLTQGWKKLFF. The chain links TRBV3-1 to TRBJ1-4; 7 bases match TRBD1. From germline, CDR1 is LGHDT and CDR2 YNNKEL (reference sequence). The CDR3 covers 16 residues. V gave up 8 bases and J gave up 9 bases; unmatched junction bases: 18. Together with reference TRBV3-1 and TRBJ1-4, the CDR3 gives the full variable domain: DTAVSQTPKYLVTQMGNDKSIKCEQNLGHDTMYWYKQDSKKFLKIMFSYNNKELIINETVPNRFSPKSPDKAHLNLHINSLELGDSAVYFCASSPTLTQGWKKLFFGSGTQLSVL.

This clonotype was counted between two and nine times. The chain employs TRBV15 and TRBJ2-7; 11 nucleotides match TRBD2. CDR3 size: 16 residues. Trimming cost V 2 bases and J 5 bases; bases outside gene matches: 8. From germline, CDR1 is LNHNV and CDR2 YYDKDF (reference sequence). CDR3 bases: TGTGCCACCAGCAGATATCAACTAGCGGGAGCCCACGAGCAGTACTTC. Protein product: CATSRYQLAGAHEQYF.

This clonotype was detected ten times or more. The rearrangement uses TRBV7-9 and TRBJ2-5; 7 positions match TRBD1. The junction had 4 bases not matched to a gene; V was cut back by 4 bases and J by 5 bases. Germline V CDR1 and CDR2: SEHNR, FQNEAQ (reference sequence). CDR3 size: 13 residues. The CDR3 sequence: CASSSTGMETQYF. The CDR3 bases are TGTGCCAGCAGCTCGACAGGGATGGAGACCCAGTACTTC. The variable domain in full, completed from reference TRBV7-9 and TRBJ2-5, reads DTGVSQNPRHKITKRGQNVTFRCDPISEHNRLYWYRQTLGQGPEFLTYFQNEAQLEKSRLLSDRFSAERPKGSFSTLEIQRTEQGDSAMYLCASSSTGMETQYFGPGTRLLVL.

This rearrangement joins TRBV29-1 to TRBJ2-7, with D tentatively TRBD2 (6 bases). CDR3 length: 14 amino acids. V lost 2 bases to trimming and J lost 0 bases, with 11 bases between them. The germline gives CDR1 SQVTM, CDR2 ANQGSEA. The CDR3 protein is CSVETSLSSYEQYF. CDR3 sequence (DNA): TGCAGCGTTGAAACTAGCTTAAGCTCCTACGAGCAGTACTTC.

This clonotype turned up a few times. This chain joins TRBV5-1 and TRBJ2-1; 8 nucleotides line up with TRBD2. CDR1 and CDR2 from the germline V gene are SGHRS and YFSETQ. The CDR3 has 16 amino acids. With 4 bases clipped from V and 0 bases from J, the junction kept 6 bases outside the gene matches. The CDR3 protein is CASSPLAGPSYNEQFF. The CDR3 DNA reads TGCGCCAGCAGCCCCCTAGCGGGCCCCTCCTACAATGAGCAGTTCTTC.

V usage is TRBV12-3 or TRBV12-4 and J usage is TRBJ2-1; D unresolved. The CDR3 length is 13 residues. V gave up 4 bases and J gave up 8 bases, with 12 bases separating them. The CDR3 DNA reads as TGTGCCAGCAGTTCGAGGAGTCGGCATGAGCAGTTCTTC. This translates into CASSSRSRHEQFF.

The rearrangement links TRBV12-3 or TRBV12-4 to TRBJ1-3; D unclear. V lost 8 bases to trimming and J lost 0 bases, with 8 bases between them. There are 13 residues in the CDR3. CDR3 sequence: CASSVDSGNTIYF. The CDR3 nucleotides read TGTGCCAGCTCCGTAGACTCTGGAAACACCATATATTTT.

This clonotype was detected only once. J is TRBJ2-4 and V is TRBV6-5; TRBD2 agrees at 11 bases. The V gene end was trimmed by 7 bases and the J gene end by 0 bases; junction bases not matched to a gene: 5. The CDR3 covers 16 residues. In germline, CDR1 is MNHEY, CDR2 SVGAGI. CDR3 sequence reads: CASNSGRAGAKNIQYF. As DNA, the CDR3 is TGTGCCAGCAATAGCGGGAGGGCCGGAGCCAAAAACATTCAGTACTTC.

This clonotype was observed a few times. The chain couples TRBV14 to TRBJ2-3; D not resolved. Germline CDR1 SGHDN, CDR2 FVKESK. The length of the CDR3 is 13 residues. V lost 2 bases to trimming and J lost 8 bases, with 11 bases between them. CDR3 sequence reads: CASSQRAFLTQYF. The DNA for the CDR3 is TGTGCCAGCAGCCAAAGAGCCTTTCTTACGCAGTATTTT.

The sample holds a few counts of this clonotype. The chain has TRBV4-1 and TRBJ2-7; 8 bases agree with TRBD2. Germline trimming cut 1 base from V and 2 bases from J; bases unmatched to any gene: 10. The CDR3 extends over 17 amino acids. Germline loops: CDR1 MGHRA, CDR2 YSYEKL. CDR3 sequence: CASSQVSGAPVTYEQYF. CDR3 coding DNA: TGCGCCAGCAGCCAAGTTAGCGGGGCACCGGTTACCTACGAGCAGTACTTC.

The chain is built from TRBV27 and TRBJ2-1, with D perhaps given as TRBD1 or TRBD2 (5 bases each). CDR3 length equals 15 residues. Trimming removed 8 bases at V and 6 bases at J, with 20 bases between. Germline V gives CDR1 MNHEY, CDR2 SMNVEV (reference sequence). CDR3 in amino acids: CASFSLGERGNEQFF. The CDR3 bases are TGTGCCAGCTTCAGTTTGGGGGAGAGGGGCAATGAGCAGTTCTTC.

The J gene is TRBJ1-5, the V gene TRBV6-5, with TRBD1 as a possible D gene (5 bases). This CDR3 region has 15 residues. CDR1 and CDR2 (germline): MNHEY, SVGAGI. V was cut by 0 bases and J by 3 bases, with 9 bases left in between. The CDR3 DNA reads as TGTGCCAGCAGTTACTCGGGACTGAACAATCAGCCCCAGCATTTT. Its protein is CASSYSGLNNQPQHF.

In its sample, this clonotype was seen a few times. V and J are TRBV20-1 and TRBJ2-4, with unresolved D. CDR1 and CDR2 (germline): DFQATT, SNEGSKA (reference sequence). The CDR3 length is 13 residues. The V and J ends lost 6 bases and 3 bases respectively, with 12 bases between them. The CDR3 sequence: CSAPGQNKNIQYF. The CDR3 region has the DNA TGCAGTGCACCCGGGCAGAACAAAAACATTCAGTACTTC.

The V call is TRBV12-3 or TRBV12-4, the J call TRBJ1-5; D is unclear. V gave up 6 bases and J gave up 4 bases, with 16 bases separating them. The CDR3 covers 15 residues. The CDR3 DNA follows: TGTGCCAGCAGGATCTCGACTTCAAGGAATCAGCCCCAGCATTTT. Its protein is CASRISTSRNQPQHF.

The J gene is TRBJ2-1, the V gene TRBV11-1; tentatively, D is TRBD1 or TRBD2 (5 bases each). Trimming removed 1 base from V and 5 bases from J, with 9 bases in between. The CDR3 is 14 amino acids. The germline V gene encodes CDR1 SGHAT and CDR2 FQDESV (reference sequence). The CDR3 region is CASSLEGTNNEQFF. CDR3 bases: TGTGCCAGCAGCTTAGAAGGGACGAACAATGAGCAGTTCTTC.

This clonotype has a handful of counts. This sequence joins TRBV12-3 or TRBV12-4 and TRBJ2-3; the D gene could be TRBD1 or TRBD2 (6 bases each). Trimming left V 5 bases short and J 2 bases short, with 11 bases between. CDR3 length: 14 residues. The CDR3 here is CASSLWGATDTQYF. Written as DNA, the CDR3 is TGTGCCAGCAGTCTCTGGGGGGCCACAGATACGCAGTATTTT.

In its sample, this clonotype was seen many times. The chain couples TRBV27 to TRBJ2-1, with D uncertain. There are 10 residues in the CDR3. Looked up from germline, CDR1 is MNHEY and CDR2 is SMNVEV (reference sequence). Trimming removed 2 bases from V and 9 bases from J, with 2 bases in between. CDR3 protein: CASSLGEQFF. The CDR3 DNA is TGTGCCAGCAGTTTAGGTGAGCAGTTCTTC.

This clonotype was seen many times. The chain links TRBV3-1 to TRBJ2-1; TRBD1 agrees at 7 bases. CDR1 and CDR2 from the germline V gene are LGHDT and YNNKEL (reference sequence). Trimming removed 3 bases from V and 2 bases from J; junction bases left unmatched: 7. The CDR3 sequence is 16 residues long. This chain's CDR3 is CASSQGTVLTYNEQFF. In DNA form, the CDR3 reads TGTGCCAGCAGCCAGGGGACAGTATTAACCTACAATGAGCAGTTCTTC.

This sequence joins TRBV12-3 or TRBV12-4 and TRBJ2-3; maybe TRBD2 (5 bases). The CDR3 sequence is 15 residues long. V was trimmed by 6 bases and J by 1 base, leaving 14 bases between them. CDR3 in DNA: TGTGCCAGCAGCCAATTGGGGAGTCGCACAGATACGCAGTATTTT. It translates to CASSQLGSRTDTQYF.